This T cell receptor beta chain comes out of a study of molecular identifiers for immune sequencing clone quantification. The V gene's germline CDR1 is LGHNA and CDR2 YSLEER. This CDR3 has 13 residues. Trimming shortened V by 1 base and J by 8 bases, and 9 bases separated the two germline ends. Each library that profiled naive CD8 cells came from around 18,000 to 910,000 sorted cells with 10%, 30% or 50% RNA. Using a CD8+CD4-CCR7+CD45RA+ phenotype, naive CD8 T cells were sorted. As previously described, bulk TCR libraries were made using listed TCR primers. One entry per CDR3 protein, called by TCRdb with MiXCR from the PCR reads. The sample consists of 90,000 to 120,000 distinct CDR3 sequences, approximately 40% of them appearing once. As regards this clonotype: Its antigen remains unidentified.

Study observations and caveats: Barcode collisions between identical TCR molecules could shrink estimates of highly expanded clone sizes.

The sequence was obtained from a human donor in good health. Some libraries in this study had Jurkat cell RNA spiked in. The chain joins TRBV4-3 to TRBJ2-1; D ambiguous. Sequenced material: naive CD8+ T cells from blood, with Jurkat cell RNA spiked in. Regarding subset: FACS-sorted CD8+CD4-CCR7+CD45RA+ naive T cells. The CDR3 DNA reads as TGCGCCAGCAGCCAAGTTCTGTGGGATGAGCAGTTCTTC. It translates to CASSQVLWDEQFF.